A selection of T cell receptor beta chains follows, all from one sample in a study of identical twins. TCRdb redid the calling of the 5' RACE reads with MiXCR, one entry per CDR3 protein. The top ten hold approximately 11% of the sample, which has a few hundred thousand distinct CDR3 sequences, over 9.5% seen once. Material: memory T cells sorted from blood. The receptors derive from a man in his fifties in good health. Both conserved end residues are part of each CDR3. The order of the fields is V gene, D gene, clone size, J gene, CDR3 protein, CDR3 DNA. D genes are given only for firm matches. Not every row has a clone size; where given, it reads once, few, many or a size class.

>TRBV20-1|.|.|TRBJ2-1
CSARDHAPEQFF
TGCAGTGCTAGAGACCACGCCCCTGAGCAGTTCTTC
>TRBV29-1|.|many|TRBJ2-1
CSVPAPTNEQFF
TGCAGCGTCCCCGCCCCCACAAATGAGCAGTTCTTC
>TRBV11-1|.|many|TRBJ2-5
CASSLDPRRETQYF
TGTGCCAGCAGCTTAGACCCAAGGCGAGAGACCCAGTACTTC
>TRBV27|.|many|TRBJ2-7
CASSSGAGDYEQYF
TGTGCCAGCAGTTCAGGGGCAGGGGACTACGAGCAGTACTTC
>TRBV4-3|TRBD1|many|TRBJ1-3
CASSHRTGPGNTIYF
TGCGCCAGCAGCCACAGGACAGGGCCTGGAAACACCATATATTTT
>TRBV6-5|TRBD2|.|TRBJ2-2
CASSYSPAGGTGELFF
TGTGCCAGCAGTTACTCCCCAGCGGGAGGTACCGGGGAGCTGTTTTTT
>TRBV11-2|.|many|TRBJ2-5
CASSFDNQETQYF
TGTGCCAGCAGCTTCGACAACCAAGAGACCCAGTACTTC
>TRBV10-3|.|many|TRBJ2-1
CAISPVQGDWFF
TGTGCCATCAGCCCCGTCCAAGGAGATTGGTTCTTC
>TRBV5-1|.|many|TRBJ2-2
CASSLDPGGNTGELFF
TGCGCCAGCAGCTTGGATCCGGGTGGGAACACCGGGGAGCTGTTTTTT
>TRBV6-5|.|few|TRBJ2-5
CASSYSLTGRETQYF
TGTGCCAGCAGTTACTCGTTGACCGGGAGAGAGACCCAGTACTTC
>TRBV6-1|.|.|TRBJ1-2
CASSPGGPLGYGYTF
TGTGCCAGCAGTCCCGGGGGGCCATTGGGGTATGGCTACACCTTC
>TRBV5-4|TRBD1|.|TRBJ2-3
CASRTGTTDTQYF
TGTGCCAGCAGGACAGGGACCACAGATACGCAGTATTTT
>TRBV10-3|.|many|TRBJ2-7
CAISDPGPVSEQYF
TGTGCCATCAGTGACCCCGGTCCCGTCAGCGAGCAGTACTTC
>TRBV6-6|.|few|TRBJ1-2
CASSYSEGRGYTF
TGTGCCAGCAGTTACTCGGAGGGGCGTGGCTACACCTTC
>TRBV28|.|few|TRBJ2-7
CASTSPRGSSYEQYF
TGTGCCAGCACCTCCCCTAGGGGGTCCTCCTACGAGCAGTACTTC
>TRBV7-8|.|many|TRBJ1-5
CASSFSYREVSNQPQHF
TGTGCCAGCAGCTTTAGCTACAGGGAAGTGAGCAATCAGCCCCAGCATTTT
>TRBV12-3/TRBV12-4|TRBD2|many|TRBJ2-1
CASSSPGLAGHSYNEQFF
TGTGCCAGCAGTTCCCCGGGGCTAGCGGGGCACTCCTACAATGAGCAGTTCTTC
>TRBV5-1|.|many|TRBJ2-3
CASSKITGTTDTQYF
TGCGCCAGCAGCAAGATTACAGGGACAACAGATACGCAGTATTTT